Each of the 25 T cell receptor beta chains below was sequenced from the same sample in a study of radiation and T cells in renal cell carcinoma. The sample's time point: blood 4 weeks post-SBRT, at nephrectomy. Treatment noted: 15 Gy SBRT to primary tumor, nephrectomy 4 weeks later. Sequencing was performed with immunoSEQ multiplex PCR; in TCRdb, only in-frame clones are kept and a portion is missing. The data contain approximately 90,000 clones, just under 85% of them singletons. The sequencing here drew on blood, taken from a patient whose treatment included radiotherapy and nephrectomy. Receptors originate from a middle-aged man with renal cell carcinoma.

CDR3: CASSVAGTGYNEQFF. For the CDR3, the DNA is TGTGCCAGCAGCGTAGCGGGGACCGGCTACAATGAGCAGTTCTTC. V and J are TRBV9 and TRBJ2-1, with D perhaps assigned TRBD1 or TRBD2 (5 bases each). Trimming removed 0 bases from V and 3 bases from J, with 10 bases in between. The CDR3 has 15 amino acids. Germline V lookup: CDR1 SGDLS, CDR2 YYNGEE.

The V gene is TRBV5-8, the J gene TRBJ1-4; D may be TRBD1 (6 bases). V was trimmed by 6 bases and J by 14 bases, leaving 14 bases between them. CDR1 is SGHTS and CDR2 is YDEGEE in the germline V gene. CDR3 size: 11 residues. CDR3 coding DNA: TGTGCCAGCATGGCCGGGACAAAGCTGTTTTTT. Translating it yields CASMAGTKLFF.

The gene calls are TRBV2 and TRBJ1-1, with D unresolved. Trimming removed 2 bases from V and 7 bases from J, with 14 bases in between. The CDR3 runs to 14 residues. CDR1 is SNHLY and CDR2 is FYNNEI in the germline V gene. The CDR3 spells CASSEFGLFGEAFF. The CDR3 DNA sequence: TGTGCCAGCAGTGAATTTGGGCTTTTCGGTGAAGCTTTCTTT.

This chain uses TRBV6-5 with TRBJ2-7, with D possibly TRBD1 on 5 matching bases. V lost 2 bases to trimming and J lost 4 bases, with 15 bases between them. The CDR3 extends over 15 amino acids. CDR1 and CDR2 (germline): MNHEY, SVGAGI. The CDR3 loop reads CASSYGHSSLYEQYF. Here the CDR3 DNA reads TGTGCCAGCAGTTACGGACACTCCAGCCTTTACGAGCAGTACTTC.

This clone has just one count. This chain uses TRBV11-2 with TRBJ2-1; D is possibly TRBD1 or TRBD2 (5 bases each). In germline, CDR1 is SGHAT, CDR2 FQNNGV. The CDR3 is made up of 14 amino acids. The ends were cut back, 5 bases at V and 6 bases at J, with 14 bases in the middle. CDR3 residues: CASSPWGSINEQFF. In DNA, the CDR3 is TGTGCCAGCAGCCCATGGGGGAGTATCAATGAGCAGTTCTTC.

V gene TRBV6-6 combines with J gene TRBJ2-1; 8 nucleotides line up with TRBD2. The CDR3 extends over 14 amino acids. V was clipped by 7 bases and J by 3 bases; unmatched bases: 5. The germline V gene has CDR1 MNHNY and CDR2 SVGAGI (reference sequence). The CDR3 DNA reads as TGTGCCAGCATCGGGGGGGCGATCTACAATGAGCAGTTCTTC. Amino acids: CASIGGAIYNEQFF.

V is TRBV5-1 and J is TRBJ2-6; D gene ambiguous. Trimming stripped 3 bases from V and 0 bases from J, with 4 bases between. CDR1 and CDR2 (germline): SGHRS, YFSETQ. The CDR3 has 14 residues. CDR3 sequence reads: CASSSISGANVLTF. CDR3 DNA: TGCGCCAGCAGCTCAATCTCTGGGGCCAACGTCCTGACTTTC. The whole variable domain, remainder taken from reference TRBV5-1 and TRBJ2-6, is KAGVTQTPRYLIKTRGQQVTLSCSPISGHRSVSWYQQTPGQGLQFLFEYFSETQRNKGNFPGRFSGRQFSNSRSEMNVSTLELGDSALYLCASSSISGANVLTFGAGSRLTVL.

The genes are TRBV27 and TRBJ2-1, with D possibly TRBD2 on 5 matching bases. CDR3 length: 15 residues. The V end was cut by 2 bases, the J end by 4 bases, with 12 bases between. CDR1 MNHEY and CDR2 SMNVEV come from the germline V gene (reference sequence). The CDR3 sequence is CASSLRSSMYNEQFF. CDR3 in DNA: TGTGCCAGCAGTTTACGGTCTAGCATGTACAATGAGCAGTTCTTC.

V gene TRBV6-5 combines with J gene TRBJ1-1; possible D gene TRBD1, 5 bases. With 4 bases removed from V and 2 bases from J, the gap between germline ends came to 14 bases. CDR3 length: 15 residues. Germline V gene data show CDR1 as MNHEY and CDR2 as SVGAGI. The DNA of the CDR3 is TGTGCCAGCAGTTTCTCAGGGACTAGTAACACTGAAGCTTTCTTT. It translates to CASSFSGTSNTEAFF.

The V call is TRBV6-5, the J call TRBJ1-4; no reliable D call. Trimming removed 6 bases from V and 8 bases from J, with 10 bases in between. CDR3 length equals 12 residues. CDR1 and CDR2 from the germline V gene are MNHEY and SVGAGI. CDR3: CASRASAEKLFF. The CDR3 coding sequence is TGTGCCAGCAGGGCCAGCGCGGAAAAACTGTTTTTT.

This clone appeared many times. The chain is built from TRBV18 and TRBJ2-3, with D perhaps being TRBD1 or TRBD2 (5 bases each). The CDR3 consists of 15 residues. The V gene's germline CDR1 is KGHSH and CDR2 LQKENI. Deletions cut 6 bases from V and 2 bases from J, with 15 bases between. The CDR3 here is CASSGREESTDTQYF. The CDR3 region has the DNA TGTGCCAGCTCGGGACGAGAGGAATCCACAGATACGCAGTATTTT.

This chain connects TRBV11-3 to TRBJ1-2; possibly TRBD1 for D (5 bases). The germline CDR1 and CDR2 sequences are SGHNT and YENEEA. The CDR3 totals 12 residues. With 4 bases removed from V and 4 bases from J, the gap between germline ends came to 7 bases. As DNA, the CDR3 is TGTGCCAGCAGCTCGGGGGGCTATGGCTACACCTTC. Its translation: CASSSGGYGYTF.

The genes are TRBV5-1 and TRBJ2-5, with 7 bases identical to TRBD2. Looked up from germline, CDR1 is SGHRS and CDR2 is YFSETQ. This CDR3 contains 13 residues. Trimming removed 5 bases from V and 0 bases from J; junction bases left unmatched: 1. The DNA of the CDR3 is TGCGCCAGCAGGGGGGGGGACCAAGAGACCCAGTACTTC. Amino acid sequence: CASRGGDQETQYF.

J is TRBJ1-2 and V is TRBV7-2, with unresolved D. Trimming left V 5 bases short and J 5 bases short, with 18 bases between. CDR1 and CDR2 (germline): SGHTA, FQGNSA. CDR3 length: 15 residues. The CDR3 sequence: CASSDPGLLWYGYTF. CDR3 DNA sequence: TGTGCCAGCAGCGATCCGGGCCTCCTTTGGTATGGCTACACCTTC.

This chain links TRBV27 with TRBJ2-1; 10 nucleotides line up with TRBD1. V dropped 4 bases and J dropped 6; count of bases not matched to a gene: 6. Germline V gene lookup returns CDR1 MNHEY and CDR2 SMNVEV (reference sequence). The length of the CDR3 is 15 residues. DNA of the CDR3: TGTGCCAGCAGTTCATGGGACAGGGGACTCAATGAGCAGTTCTTC. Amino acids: CASSSWDRGLNEQFF.

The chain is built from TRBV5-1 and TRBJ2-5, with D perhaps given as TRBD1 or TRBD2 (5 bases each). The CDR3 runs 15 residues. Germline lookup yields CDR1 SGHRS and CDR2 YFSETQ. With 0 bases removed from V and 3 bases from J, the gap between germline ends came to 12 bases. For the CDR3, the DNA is TGCGCCAGCAGCTTGGCAGGGACGCTAGAAGAGACCCAGTACTTC. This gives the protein CASSLAGTLEETQYF.

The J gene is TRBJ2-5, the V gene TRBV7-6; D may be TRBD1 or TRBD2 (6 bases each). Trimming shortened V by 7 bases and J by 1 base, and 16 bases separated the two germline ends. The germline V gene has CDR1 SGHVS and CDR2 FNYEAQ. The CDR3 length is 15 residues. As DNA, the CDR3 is TGTGCCAGCACCAAAGGAGGGGGAGGCCAAGAGACCCAGTACTTC. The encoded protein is CASTKGGGGQETQYF.

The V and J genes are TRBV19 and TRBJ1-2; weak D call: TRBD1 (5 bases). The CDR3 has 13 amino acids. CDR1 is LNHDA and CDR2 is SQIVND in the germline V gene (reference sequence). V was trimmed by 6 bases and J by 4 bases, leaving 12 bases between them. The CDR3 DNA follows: TGTGCCAGTAGCAGGGATTCGGGCTATGGCTACACCTTC. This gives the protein CASSRDSGYGYTF.

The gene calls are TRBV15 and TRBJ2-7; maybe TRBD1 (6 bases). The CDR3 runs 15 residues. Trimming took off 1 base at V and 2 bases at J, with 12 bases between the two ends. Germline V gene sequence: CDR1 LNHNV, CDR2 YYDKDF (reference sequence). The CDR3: CATSRGPGATYEQYF. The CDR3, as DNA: TGTGCCACCAGCAGAGGACCAGGGGCCACCTACGAGCAGTACTTC.

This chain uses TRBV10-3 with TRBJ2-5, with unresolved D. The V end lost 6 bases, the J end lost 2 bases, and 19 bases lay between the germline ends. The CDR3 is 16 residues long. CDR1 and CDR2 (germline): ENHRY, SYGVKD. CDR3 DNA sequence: TGTGCCATCAGCGACGAAGGGCGGCGAACTCAAGAGACCCAGTACTTC. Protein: CAISDEGRRTQETQYF.

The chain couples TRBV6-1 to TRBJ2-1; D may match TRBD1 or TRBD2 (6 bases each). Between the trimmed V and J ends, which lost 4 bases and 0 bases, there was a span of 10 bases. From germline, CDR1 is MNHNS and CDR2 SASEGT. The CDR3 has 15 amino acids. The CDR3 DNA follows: TGTGCCAGCAGTGCAGAGGGGGGCTCCTACAATGAGCAGTTCTTC. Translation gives CASSAEGGSYNEQFF.

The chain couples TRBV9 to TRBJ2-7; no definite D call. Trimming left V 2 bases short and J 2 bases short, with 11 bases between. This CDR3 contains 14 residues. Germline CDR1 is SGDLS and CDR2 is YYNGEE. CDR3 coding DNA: TGTGCCAGCAGCGTCCTTCCCGGTACCTACGAGCAGTACTTC. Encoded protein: CASSVLPGTYEQYF. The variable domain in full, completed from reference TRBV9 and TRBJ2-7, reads DSGVTQTPKHLITATGQRVTLRCSPRSGDLSVYWYQQSLDQGLQFLIQYYNGEERAKGNILERFSAQQFPDLHSELNLSSLELGDSALYFCASSVLPGTYEQYFGPGTRLTVT.

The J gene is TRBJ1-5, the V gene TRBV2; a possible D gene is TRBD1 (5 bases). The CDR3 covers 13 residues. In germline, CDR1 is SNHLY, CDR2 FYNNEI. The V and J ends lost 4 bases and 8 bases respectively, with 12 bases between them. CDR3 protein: CASSVGGTEPQHF. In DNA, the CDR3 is TGTGCCAGCAGTGTTGGTGGGACGGAGCCCCAGCATTTT.

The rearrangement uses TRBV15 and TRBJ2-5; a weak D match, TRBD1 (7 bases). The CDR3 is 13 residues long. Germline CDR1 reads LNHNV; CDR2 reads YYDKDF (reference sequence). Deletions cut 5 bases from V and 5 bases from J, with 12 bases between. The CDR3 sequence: CATSEQGRETQYF. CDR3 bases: TGTGCCACCAGCGAACAGGGGAGGGAGACCCAGTACTTC.

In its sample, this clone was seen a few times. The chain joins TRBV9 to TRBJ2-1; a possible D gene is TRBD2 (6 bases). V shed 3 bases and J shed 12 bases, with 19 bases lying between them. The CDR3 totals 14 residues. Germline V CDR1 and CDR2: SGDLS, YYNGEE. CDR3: CASSASTGATRQFF. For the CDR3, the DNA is TGTGCCAGCAGCGCTTCTACGGGAGCGACGAGGCAGTTCTTC.